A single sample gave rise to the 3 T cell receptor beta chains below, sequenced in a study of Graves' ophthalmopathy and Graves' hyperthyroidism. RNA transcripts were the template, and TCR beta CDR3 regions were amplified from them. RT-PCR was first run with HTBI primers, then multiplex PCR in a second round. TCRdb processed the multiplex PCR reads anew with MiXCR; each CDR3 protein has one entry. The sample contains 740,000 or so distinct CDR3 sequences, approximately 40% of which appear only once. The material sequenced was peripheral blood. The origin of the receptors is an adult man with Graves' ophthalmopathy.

The CDR3 here is CASSPEDRDRADLYDSPLHF. The CDR3, as DNA: TGTGCCAGCAGTCCCGAGGACCGGGACAGGGCTGATCTGTATGATTCACCCCTCCACTTT. The chain uses TRBV9 and TRBJ1-6, with TRBD1 identical over 9 bases. This CDR3 contains 20 residues. Germline trimming cut 5 bases from V and 8 bases from J; bases unmatched to any gene: 23. Germline CDR1 reads SGDLS; CDR2 reads YYNGEE.

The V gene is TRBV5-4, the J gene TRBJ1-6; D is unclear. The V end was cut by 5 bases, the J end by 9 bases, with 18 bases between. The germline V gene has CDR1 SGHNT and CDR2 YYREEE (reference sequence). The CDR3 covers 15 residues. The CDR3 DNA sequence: TGTGCCAGCAGTACCCTAGGAGCCCGGTCTTCACCCCTCCACTTT. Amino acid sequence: CASSTLGARSSPLHF.

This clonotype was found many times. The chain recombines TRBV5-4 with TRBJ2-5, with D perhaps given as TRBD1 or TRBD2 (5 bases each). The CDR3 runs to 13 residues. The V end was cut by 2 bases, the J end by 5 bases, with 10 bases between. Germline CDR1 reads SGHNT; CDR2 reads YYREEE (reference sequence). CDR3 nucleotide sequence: TGTGCCAGCAGCTTCGGGGCAGGGGAGACCCAGTACTTC. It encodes CASSFGAGETQYF.